This T cell receptor (beta chain) is from a study of cytomegalovirus exposure and HLA in healthy donors. Background on the study: One earlier analysis, a look at around 180 million T cells, found more than 100 million unique TCR beta sequences.

Although they were nominally healthy when sampled, donors likely had unrecorded immune exposures. The primer mix had 60 Vbeta and 13 Jbeta primers. Only in-frame clones appear in the TCRdb table, and some are missing; sequencing was by immunoSEQ multiplex PCR. Of fewer than 100,000 clones listed, around 80% are singletons. Regarding the study as a whole: A missense DCLRE1C variant was associated with V- and J-gene trimming of TCR beta chains in a later analysis, and an independent cohort replicated the association.

This CDR3 contains 15 residues. Per germline, CDR1 MNHEY and CDR2 SMNVEV (reference sequence). V lost 2 bases to trimming and J lost 2 bases; unmatched junction nucleotides: 5. Notes on this clone: Its antigen is as yet unknown.

Sequencing input: PBMCs. The chain couples TRBV27 to TRBJ1-2; TRBD1 matches at 7 bases. This receptor was identified in a male donor in good health and CMV-seropositive. CDR3 sequence reads: CASSLTGQQNYGYTF. In DNA, the CDR3 is TGTGCCAGCAGTTTAACGGGACAGCAAAACTATGGCTACACCTTC.